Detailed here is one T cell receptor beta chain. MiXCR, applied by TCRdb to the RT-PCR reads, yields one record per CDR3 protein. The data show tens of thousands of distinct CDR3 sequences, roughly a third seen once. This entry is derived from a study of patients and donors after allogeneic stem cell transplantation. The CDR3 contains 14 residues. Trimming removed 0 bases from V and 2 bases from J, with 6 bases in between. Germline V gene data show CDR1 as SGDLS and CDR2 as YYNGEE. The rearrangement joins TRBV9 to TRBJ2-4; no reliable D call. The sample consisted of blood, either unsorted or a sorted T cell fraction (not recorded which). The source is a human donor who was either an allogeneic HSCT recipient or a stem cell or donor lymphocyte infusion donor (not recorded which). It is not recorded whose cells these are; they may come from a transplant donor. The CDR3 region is CASSVDVTKNIQYF. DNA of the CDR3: TGTGCCAGCAGCGTAGATGTAACCAAAAACATTCAGTACTTC.